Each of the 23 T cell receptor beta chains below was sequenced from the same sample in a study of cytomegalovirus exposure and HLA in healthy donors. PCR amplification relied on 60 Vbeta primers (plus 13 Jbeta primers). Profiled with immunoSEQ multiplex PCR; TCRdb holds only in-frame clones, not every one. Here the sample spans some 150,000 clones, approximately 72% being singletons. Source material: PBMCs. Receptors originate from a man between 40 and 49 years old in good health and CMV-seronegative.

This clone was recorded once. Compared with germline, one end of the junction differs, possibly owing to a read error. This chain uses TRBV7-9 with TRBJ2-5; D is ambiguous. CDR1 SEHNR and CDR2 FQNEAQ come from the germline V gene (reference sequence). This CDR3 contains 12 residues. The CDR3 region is CSSSLASETQYF. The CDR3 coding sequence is TGTTCCAGCAGCTTAGCTTCGGAGACCCAGTACTTC.

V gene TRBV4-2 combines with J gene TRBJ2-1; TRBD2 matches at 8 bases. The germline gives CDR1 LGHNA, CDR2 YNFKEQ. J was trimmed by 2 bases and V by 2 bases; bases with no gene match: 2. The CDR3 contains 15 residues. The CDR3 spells CASSQRGGPYNEQFF. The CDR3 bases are TGTGCCAGCAGCCAACGGGGGGGCCCCTACAATGAGCAGTTCTTC.

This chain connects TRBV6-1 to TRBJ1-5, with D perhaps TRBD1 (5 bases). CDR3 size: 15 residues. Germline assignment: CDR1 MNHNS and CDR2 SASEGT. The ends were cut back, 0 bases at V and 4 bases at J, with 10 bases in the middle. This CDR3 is CASSEAVGGNQPQHF. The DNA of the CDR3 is TGTGCCAGCAGTGAAGCTGTGGGGGGAAATCAGCCCCAGCATTTT.

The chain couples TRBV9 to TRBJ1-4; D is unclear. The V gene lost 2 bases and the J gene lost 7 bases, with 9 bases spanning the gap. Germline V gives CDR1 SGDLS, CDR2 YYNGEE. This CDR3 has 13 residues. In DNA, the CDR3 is TGTGCCAGCAGCGTCGAATCGGGTGAAAAACTGTTTTTT. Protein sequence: CASSVESGEKLFF.

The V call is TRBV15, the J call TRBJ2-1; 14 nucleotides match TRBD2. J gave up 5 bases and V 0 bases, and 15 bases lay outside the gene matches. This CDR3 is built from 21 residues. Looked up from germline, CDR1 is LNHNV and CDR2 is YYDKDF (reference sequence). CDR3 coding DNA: TGTGCCACCAGCAGAGATCTACCGAAAGGACTAGCGGGAGGACTTCACAATGAGCAGTTCTTC. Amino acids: CATSRDLPKGLAGGLHNEQFF.

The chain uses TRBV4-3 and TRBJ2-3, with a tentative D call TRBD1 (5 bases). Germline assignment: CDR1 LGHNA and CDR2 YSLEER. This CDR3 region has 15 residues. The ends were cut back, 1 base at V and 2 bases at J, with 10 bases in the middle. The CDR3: CASSQGGQDTDTQYF. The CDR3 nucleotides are TGCGCCAGCAGCCAAGGCGGACAAGACACAGATACGCAGTATTTT.

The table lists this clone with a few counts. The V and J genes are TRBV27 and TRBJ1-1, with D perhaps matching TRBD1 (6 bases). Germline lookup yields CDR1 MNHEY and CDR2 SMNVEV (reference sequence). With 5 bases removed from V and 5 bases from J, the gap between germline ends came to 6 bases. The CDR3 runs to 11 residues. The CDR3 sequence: CASSRGTEAFF. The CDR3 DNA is TGTGCCAGCAGTAGGGGGACTGAAGCTTTCTTT.

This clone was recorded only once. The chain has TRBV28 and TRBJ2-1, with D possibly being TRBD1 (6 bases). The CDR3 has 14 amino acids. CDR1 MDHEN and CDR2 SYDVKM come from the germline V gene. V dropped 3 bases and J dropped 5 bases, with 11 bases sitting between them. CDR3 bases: TGTGCCAGCAGTTTGGGGGCCAGAGACAATGAGCAGTTCTTC. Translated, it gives CASSLGARDNEQFF.

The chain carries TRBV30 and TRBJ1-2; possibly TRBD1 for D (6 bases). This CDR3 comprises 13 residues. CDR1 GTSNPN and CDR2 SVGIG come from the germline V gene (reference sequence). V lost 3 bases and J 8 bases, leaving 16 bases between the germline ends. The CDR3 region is CAWSRTERGGYTF. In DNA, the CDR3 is TGTGCCTGGAGCCGGACAGAAAGGGGGGGCTACACCTTC.

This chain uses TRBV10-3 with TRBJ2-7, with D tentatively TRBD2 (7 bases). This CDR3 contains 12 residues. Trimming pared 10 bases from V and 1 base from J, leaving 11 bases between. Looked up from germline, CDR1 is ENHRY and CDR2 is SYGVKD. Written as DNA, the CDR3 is TGTGCCACCGAGGGGGGGTCCTACGAGCAGTACTTC. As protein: CATEGGSYEQYF.

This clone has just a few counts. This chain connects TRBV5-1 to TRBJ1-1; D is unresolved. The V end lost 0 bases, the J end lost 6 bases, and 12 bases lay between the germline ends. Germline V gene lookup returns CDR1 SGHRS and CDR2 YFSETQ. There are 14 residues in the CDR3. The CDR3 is CASSLGTAGPEAFF. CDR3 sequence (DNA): TGCGCCAGCAGCTTGGGAACAGCGGGTCCTGAAGCTTTCTTT.

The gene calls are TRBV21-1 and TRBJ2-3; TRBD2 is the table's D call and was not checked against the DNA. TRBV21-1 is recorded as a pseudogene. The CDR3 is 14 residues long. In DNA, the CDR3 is TGTGCCAGCAAGCGGGGAACTAGCACAGATACGCAGTATTTT. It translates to CASKRGTSTDTQYF.

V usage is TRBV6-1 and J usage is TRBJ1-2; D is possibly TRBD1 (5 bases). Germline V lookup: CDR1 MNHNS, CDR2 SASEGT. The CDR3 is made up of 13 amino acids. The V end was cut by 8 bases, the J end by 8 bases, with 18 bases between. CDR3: CASGGLFRGGYTF. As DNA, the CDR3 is TGTGCCAGCGGGGGACTCTTTAGAGGAGGCTACACCTTC.

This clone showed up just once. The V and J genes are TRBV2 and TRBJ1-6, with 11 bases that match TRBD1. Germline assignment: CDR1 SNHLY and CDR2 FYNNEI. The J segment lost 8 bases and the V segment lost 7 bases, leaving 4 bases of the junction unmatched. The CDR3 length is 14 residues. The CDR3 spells CASKDRGQDSPLHF. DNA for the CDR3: TGTGCCAGCAAGGACAGGGGGCAAGATTCACCCCTCCACTTT.

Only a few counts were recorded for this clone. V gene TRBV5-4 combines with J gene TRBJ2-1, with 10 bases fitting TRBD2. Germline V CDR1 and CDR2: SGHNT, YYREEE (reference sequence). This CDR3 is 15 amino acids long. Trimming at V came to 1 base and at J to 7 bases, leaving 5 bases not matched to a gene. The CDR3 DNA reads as TGTGCCAGCAGCTTGCTAGCGGGAGCCATGAATGAGCAGTTCTTC. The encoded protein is CASSLLAGAMNEQFF.

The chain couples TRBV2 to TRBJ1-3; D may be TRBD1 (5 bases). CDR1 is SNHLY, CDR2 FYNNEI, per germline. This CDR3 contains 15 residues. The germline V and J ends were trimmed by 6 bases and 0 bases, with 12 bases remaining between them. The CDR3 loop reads CASRRQTNSGNTIYF. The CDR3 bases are TGTGCCAGCAGAAGACAGACCAACTCTGGAAACACCATATATTTT.

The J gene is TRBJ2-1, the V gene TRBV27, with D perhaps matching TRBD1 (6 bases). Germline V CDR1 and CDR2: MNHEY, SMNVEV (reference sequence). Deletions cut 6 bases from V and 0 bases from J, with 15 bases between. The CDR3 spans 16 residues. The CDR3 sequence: CASRMRQASSYNEQFF. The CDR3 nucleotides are TGTGCCAGCAGGATGAGACAGGCAAGCTCCTACAATGAGCAGTTCTTC.

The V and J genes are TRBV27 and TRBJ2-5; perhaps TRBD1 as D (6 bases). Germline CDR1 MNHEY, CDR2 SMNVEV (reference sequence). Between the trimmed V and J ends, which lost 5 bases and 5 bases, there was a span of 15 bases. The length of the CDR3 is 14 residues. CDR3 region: CASSPLGGWETQYF. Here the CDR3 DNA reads TGTGCCAGCAGTCCCCTAGGGGGATGGGAGACCCAGTACTTC.

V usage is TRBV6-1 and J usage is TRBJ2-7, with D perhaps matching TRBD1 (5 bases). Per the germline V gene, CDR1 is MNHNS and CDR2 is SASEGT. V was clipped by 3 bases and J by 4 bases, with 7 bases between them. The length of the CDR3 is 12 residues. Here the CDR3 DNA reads TGTGCCAGCAGTGACAGGGCTTACGAGCAGTACTTC. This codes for CASSDRAYEQYF.

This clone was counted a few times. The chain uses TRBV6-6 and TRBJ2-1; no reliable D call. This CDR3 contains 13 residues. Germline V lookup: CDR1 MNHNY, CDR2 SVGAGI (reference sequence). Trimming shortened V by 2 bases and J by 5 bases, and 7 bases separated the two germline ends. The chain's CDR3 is CASSYTENNEQFF. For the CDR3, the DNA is TGTGCCAGCAGTTACACAGAAAACAATGAGCAGTTCTTC.

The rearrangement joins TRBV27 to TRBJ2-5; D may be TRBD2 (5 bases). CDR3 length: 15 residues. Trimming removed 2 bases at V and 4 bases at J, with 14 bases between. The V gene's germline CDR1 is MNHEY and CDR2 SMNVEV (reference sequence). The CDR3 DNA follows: TGTGCCAGCAGTTTAAGCGTGTCTAGCAGAGAGACCCAGTACTTC. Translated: CASSLSVSSRETQYF.

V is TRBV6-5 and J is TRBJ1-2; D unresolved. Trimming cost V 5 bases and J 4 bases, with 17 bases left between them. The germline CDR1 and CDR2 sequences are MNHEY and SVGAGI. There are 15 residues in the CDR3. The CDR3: CASSQGLQSGYGYTF. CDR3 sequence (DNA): TGTGCCAGCAGTCAAGGTCTCCAGAGCGGCTATGGCTACACCTTC.

The CDR3 region is CASSIGARGTEAFF. DNA of the CDR3: TGTGCCAGTAGTATAGGCGCCCGGGGCACTGAAGCTTTCTTT. This sequence joins TRBV19 and TRBJ1-1; D gene uncertain. CDR1 and CDR2 from the germline V gene are LNHDA and SQIVND (reference sequence). The CDR3 has 14 amino acids. Trimming shortened V by 1 base and J by 4 bases, and 10 bases separated the two germline ends.